Sequencing of this T cell receptor (beta chain) was carried out in a study of early T cells in non-severe SARS-CoV-2 infection. CDR1 and CDR2 (germline): SEHNR, FQNEAQ (reference sequence). V lost 7 bases and J 2 bases, leaving 13 bases between the germline ends. The CDR3 spans 14 residues. Attachment of unique molecular identifiers was made to individual cDNA molecules. TCRdb independently ran MiXCR on the 5' RACE reads; one entry per CDR3 protein. This repertoire shows about 60,000 distinct CDR3 sequences, around 12% found once; its top ten account for approximately 4.8%. This clonotype was sampled from an adult who was a healthcare worker with PCR-confirmed SARS-CoV-2 infection or an uninfected control (not recorded which). Input material: whole blood. V and J are TRBV7-9 and TRBJ2-3, with D possibly matching TRBD2 (6 bases). CDR3 DNA: TGTGCCAGCAACTTTGGACTACCCACAGATACGCAGTATTTT. This codes for CASNFGLPTDTQYF.